This T cell receptor beta chain was found in a study of technical replicates of blood from a handful of donors. Germline V gives CDR1 SGHVS, CDR2 FNYEAQ. The CDR3 has 15 amino acids. J was trimmed by 0 bases and V by 4 bases; bases with no gene match: 3. Produced via immunoSEQ multiplex PCR; TCRdb's table is partial and in-frame only. Of approximately 100,000 clones listed, approximately 96% are singletons. The chain uses TRBV7-6 and TRBJ2-3, with 8 bases matching TRBD1. The sequence derives from a human donor in good health. Sequencing was performed on T cells isolated from PBMCs. CDR3: CASSYRDRSTDTQYF. CDR3 coding DNA: TGTGCCAGCAGCTATAGGGACAGGAGCACAGATACGCAGTATTTT.